Below are 22 T cell receptor beta chains sequenced from a single sample in a study of cytomegalovirus exposure and HLA in healthy donors. With 60 Vbeta and 13 Jbeta primers, the PCR was carried out. Repertoires were generated with immunoSEQ multiplex PCR, while TCRdb's copy carries only in-frame clones and drops some. Among around 150,000 clones, roughly 77% were seen once, and the ten largest hold about 8%. Material: PBMCs. Receptors originate from a woman aged 40 to 55 in good health and CMV-seropositive.

Here the CDR3 DNA reads TGCGCCAGCAGCTTGGGGACAGATGATACGCAGTATTTT. It yields the protein CASSLGTDDTQYF. This sequence joins TRBV5-1 and TRBJ2-3, with D possibly TRBD1 on 6 matching bases. V dropped 0 bases and J dropped 6 bases, with 8 bases sitting between them. From germline, CDR1 is SGHRS and CDR2 YFSETQ. This CDR3 contains 13 residues.

This chain joins TRBV7-3 and TRBJ2-2; 7 nucleotides agree with TRBD1. V shed 6 bases and J 4 bases; nucleotides not matched to a gene: 11. This CDR3 has 16 residues. Germline values: CDR1 SGHTA, CDR2 FQGTGA. The DNA of the CDR3 is TGTGCCAGCAGGTTGGGTAGGGGGCCGTCCACCGGGGAGCTGTTTTTT. Amino acid sequence: CASRLGRGPSTGELFF.

This chain joins TRBV19 and TRBJ1-1; 8 bases are shared with TRBD1. In germline, CDR1 is LNHDA, CDR2 SQIVND (reference sequence). This CDR3 region has 15 residues. Trimming at V came to 5 bases and at J to 3 bases, leaving 8 bases not matched to a gene. The CDR3 protein is CASSRRGRMDTEAFF. The CDR3 DNA sequence: TGTGCCAGTAGTCGCAGGGGGCGTATGGACACTGAAGCTTTCTTT. Together with reference TRBV19 and TRBJ1-1, the CDR3 gives the full variable domain: DGGITQSPKYLFRKEGQNVTLSCEQNLNHDAMYWYRQDPGQGLRLIYYSQIVNDFQKGDIAEGYSVSREKKESFPLTVTSAQKNPTAFYLCASSRRGRMDTEAFFGQGTRLTVV.

The chain couples TRBV7-2 to TRBJ2-2; D is perhaps TRBD2 (5 bases). With 4 bases removed from V and 5 bases from J, the gap between germline ends came to 17 bases. Per the germline V gene, CDR1 is SGHTA and CDR2 is FQGNSA. The CDR3 is made up of 16 amino acids. CDR3 residues: CASSSWTRSKTGELFF. The CDR3 bases are TGTGCCAGCAGCTCTTGGACTCGGAGCAAAACCGGGGAGCTGTTTTTT.

This clone was counted a few times. This chain links TRBV5-1 with TRBJ2-5; no clear D. This CDR3 is 13 amino acids long. From germline, CDR1 is SGHRS and CDR2 YFSETQ. V lost 4 bases to trimming and J lost 4 bases, with 11 bases between them. The CDR3: CASSPAELETQYF. The CDR3 coding sequence is TGCGCCAGCAGCCCCGCGGAATTAGAGACCCAGTACTTC.

The chain is built from TRBV19 and TRBJ2-3; 9 bases fit TRBD2. The CDR3 is 15 amino acids. The V and J ends lost 7 bases and 2 bases, in that order; junction bases with no gene match: 7. Per the germline V gene, CDR1 is LNHDA and CDR2 is SQIVND (reference sequence). CDR3 sequence reads: CASNRAGGATDTQYF. CDR3 DNA sequence: TGTGCCAGTAACAGGGCGGGAGGGGCCACAGATACGCAGTATTTT.

In this sample, this clone turned up a few times. The genes are TRBV6-1 and TRBJ2-5, with 12 bases fitting TRBD2. The J call is doubtful: the DNA matches TRBJ2-7 better. The germline V gene has CDR1 MNHNS and CDR2 SASEGT. CDR3 length equals 13 residues. The CDR3: CASNLLAGGEQYF. CDR3 coding DNA: TGTGCCAGCAACTTACTAGCGGGAGGCGAGCAGTACTTC.

The rearrangement links TRBV5-1 to TRBJ1-2, with D perhaps matching TRBD1 (6 bases). Germline V CDR1 and CDR2: SGHRS, YFSETQ. CDR3 length equals 12 residues. Trimming removed 4 bases from V and 7 bases from J, with 11 bases in between. CDR3 DNA sequence: TGCGCCAGCAGCCCACAGGGTTTTGGCTACACCTTC. It codes for CASSPQGFGYTF.

The J gene is TRBJ1-1, the V gene TRBV19, with D maybe TRBD1 (6 bases). Trimming cost V 1 base and J 5 bases, with 8 bases left between them. Germline V gene lookup returns CDR1 LNHDA and CDR2 SQIVND (reference sequence). The CDR3 is 13 amino acids. The CDR3 here is CASSIARGTEAFF. CDR3 coding DNA: TGTGCCAGTAGTATAGCCAGGGGTACTGAAGCTTTCTTT.

V is TRBV5-5 and J is TRBJ2-1; 7 nucleotides match TRBD1. V dropped 3 bases and J dropped 2; count of bases not matched to a gene: 2. CDR1 is SGHKS, CDR2 YYEKEE, per germline (reference sequence). This CDR3 has 14 amino acids. The CDR3 is CASSSGQTYNEQFF. DNA of the CDR3: TGTGCCAGCAGCTCGGGACAGACCTACAATGAGCAGTTCTTC.

In regard to this clone: Additional DNA sequences in this sample encode the identical CDR3. V usage is TRBV11-2 and J usage is TRBJ2-1; 11 positions match TRBD2. The J segment lost 4 bases and the V segment lost 5 bases, leaving 7 bases of the junction unmatched. The germline gives CDR1 SGHAT, CDR2 FQNNGV. This CDR3 contains 16 residues. The CDR3 here is CASSLNLAGGYNEQFF. The CDR3 DNA follows: TGTGCCAGCAGCCTAAACCTAGCGGGAGGTTACAATGAGCAGTTCTTC.

The J gene is TRBJ2-5, the V gene TRBV4-3; D gene uncertain. The V and J ends lost 3 bases and 1 base respectively, with 3 bases between them. Germline CDR1 and CDR2: LGHNA and YSLEER. This CDR3 has 12 residues. This chain's CDR3 is CASSHGQETQYF. In nucleotides, the CDR3 is TGCGCCAGCAGCCACGGCCAAGAGACCCAGTACTTC.

The CDR3 nucleotides are TGTGCCAGCAGTTACACCACCGACAGGTCCGGGTCACCCCTCCACTTT. As protein: CASSYTTDRSGSPLHF. J is TRBJ1-6 and V is TRBV6-6; TRBD1 is a possible D gene (6 bases). This CDR3 region has 16 residues. The germline gives CDR1 MNHNY, CDR2 SVGAGI (reference sequence). V dropped 2 bases and J dropped 10 bases, with 18 bases sitting between them.

The chain combines TRBV5-1 with TRBJ2-1, with TRBD2 matching 11 bases. Germline values: CDR1 SGHRS, CDR2 YFSETQ. J gave up 10 bases and V 0 bases, and 6 bases lay outside the gene matches. CDR3 length: 15 residues. As DNA, the CDR3 is TGCGCCAGCAGCTTGGGTAGCGGGAGGGCCGAAGAGCAGTTCTTC. Protein sequence: CASSLGSGRAEEQFF.

The chain has TRBV12-5 and TRBJ2-3; no reliable D call. Germline V gives CDR1 LGHNT, CDR2 FRNRAP. V was cut by 4 bases and J by 4 bases, with 9 bases left in between. There are 13 residues in the CDR3. This chain's CDR3 is CASGSVAADTQYF. DNA for the CDR3: TGTGCTAGTGGTTCTGTGGCTGCAGATACGCAGTATTTT.

This clone showed up just a few times. CDR3 amino acids: CASRNGNYGYTF. As DNA, the CDR3 is TGCGCCAGCAGAAACGGTAACTATGGCTACACCTTC. The rearrangement uses TRBV4-3 and TRBJ1-2; D unclear. Germline V gene data show CDR1 as LGHNA and CDR2 as YSLEER. V dropped 6 bases and J dropped 1 base, with 6 bases sitting between them. The length of the CDR3 is 12 residues.

This clone has more than one count but fewer than ten. V is TRBV18 and J is TRBJ2-2; 11 bases align to TRBD1. There are 15 residues in the CDR3. In germline, CDR1 is KGHSH, CDR2 LQKENI. Trimming cost V 8 bases and J 7 bases; bases outside gene matches: 9. CDR3 DNA: TGTGCCAGCCGACGGACAGGGGGCGACGGCGGGGAGCTGTTTTTT. Translating it yields CASRRTGGDGGELFF.

The chain is built from TRBV4-2 and TRBJ1-6, with D uncertain. The CDR3 covers 15 residues. Trimming removed 0 bases from V and 10 bases from J, with 13 bases in between. CDR1 LGHNA and CDR2 YNFKEQ come from the germline V gene. CDR3: CASSQDRRFDSPLHF. As DNA, the CDR3 is TGTGCCAGCAGCCAAGATAGGAGGTTTGACTCACCCCTCCACTTT.

The J gene is TRBJ1-1, the V gene TRBV5-1, with TRBD1 matching over 7 bases. V shed 0 bases and J 7 bases; nucleotides not matched to a gene: 9. The germline CDR1 and CDR2 sequences are SGHRS and YFSETQ. CDR3 length equals 15 residues. Here the CDR3 reads CASSLGDRQNLEAFF. In DNA form, the CDR3 reads TGCGCCAGCAGCTTGGGGGACAGACAAAACCTTGAAGCTTTCTTT.

The rearrangement joins TRBV7-2 to TRBJ2-3, with D perhaps TRBD2 (5 bases). CDR1 SGHTA and CDR2 FQGNSA come from the germline V gene. This CDR3 has 17 residues. With 0 bases removed from V and 0 bases from J, the gap between germline ends came to 13 bases. CDR3 loop: CASSLAAGYLSTDTQYF. For the CDR3, the DNA is TGTGCCAGCAGCTTAGCCGCGGGCTACCTAAGCACAGATACGCAGTATTTT. Full variable domain (remainder filled in from reference TRBV7-2 and TRBJ2-3): GAGVSQSPSNKVTEKGKDVELRCDPISGHTALYWYRQSLGQGLEFLIYFQGNSAPDKSGLPSDRFSAERTGGSVSTLTIQRTQQEDSAVYLCASSLAAGYLSTDTQYFGPGTRLTVL.

The rearrangement uses TRBV7-2 and TRBJ2-7; TRBD2 agrees at 12 bases. From germline, CDR1 is SGHTA and CDR2 FQGNSA. The length of the CDR3 is 15 residues. J lost 7 bases, V lost 6 bases, and 10 bases had no gene match. In DNA, the CDR3 is TGTGCCAGCAGGCCCCGACTAGCGGGAGAGGGTGAGCAGTACTTC. Translating gives CASRPRLAGEGEQYF.

The chain carries TRBV15 and TRBJ1-4; 8 positions match TRBD1. The V gene end was trimmed by 0 bases and the J gene end by 4 bases; junction bases not matched to a gene: 1. Germline CDR1 and CDR2: LNHNV and YYDKDF (reference sequence). The length of the CDR3 is 15 residues. CDR3 amino acids: CATSRDTGGNEKLFF. The CDR3 nucleotides read TGTGCCACCAGCAGAGATACAGGGGGTAATGAAAAACTGTTTTTT.